The entry below describes one T cell receptor (beta chain). The target antigen is unknown. The sample belongs to a study of shared clonotypes between healthy human individuals. Study-wide context: The cohort had two women and three men, ages 18 to 49.

The method was immunoSEQ multiplex PCR; TCRdb's version includes in-frame clones alone and lacks a portion of them. The sample contains around 2.1 million clones, just over 90% of which appear only once. This CDR3 is 15 amino acids long. Germline trimming cut 6 bases from V and 2 bases from J; bases unmatched to any gene: 7. Per germline, CDR1 MDHEN and CDR2 SYDVKM. Terminally differentiated effector memory CD45RA+ cells were excluded from the naive CD8 cells, which were CD45RO-negative and positively selected for CCR7. Study-level results: Larger estimated richness was generally recorded for naive subsets relative to memory subsets. The four-donor shared clonotypes exceeded non-shared clonotypes in generation probability, with non-shared ones scoring lower.

This TCR was recovered from a young man in good health. Some clones in this sample may be carry-over from other donors' samples. The sample consisted of naive CD8+ T cells from PBMCs. The chain is built from TRBV28 and TRBJ1-5, with 7 bases lining up with TRBD1. CDR3 DNA sequence: TGTGCCAGCAGCTTTCTCGGGACAGGCAATCAGCCCCAGCATTTT. This codes for CASSFLGTGNQPQHF.